The source of this TCR beta chain is a study of shared clonotypes between healthy human individuals. Background on the study: Per donor, three plates held CD4 naive cells, three held CD4 memory, two held CD8 naive and one held CD8 memory.

This clone appeared once. This same CDR3 is encoded by further DNA sequences in the sample. This table comes from immunoSEQ multiplex PCR, and its TCRdb copy is limited to in-frame clones, with some not included. The sample has some 2,500,000 clones; less than 95% are singletons. The material sequenced was naive CD4+ T cells from PBMCs. Subset of the sample: CD45RA+ positively selected. This TCR derives from a man aged 18 to 35 in good health. Some clones in this sample may be carry-over from other donors' samples.

CDR3: CASSPEDRGQETQYF. CDR3 DNA: TGTGCCAGCAGCCCGGAGGACAGGGGCCAAGAGACCCAGTACTTC. The chain combines TRBV9 with TRBJ2-5; 9 bases map to TRBD1. V lost 4 bases and J lost 1; bases outside the gene matches: 5. The germline gives CDR1 SGDLS, CDR2 YYNGEE. This CDR3 spans 15 amino acids.